Given below is one TCR beta chain in context. Its antigen has not been determined. Base qualities were left out, and no much larger clone turns up one base away. Sequences MDHEN (CDR1) and SYDVKM (CDR2) are obtained from the germline V gene. From cysteine to phenylalanine, the CDR3 is 18 amino acids long. Left in the record is the CDR3 DNA by itself, 54 bases read in frame from the first base. V ends up 6 bases short and J 1 base short, with an unmatched junction base count of 15. The data are from a study of blood T cell repertoires in COVID-19 (TCRdb year 2020). The study in broad terms: The collaborator samples originated in the United States, Italy and Spain and spanned the acute and convalescent phases of COVID-19. The prospective study material was composed of cDNA or gDNA derived from T cells, B-cell-depleted T cells, or PBMCs. Subjects who had been exposed to COVID-19, were actively infected with it, or had recovered from it provided the deeply sampled blood TCRbeta repertoires that made up the dataset. A freely available public database, intended as a resource for researchers studying the immune response to SARS-CoV-2, is where the repertoires were released. Samples came from the ongoing ImmuneRACE study (first 160 participants) plus 1,254 subjects from 6 global collaborators. The sample metadata nearly always contained a de-identified subject ID, COVID-19 status, age in years and sex. Where available, HLA class I and class II types were obtained from metadata supplied by the sample provider rather than from assay-based typing.

Study-level results and caveats: Clinical and demographic metadata were provided uncurated, with the amount varying by source and participant.

Each collaborating institution followed its own protocols to collect whole blood in K2EDTA tubes. Collaborator samples were shipped for TCRbeta analysis as frozen whole blood, isolated PBMCs, or DNA extracted from either sample type. TCRbeta CDR3 regions were amplified from genomic DNA using the immunoSEQ Assay, a bias-controlled multiplex PCR. For the original study's pipeline: The number of nucleated cells in each sample was estimated from the amplification of reference gene primers within the assay. Sequence reads were collapsed and filtered to measure the absolute abundance of every unique TCRbeta CDR3 rearrangement. For each sample, productive Simpson clonality was calculated as the square root of Simpson's diversity index across productive rearrangements. TCRdb stores this immuneACCESS table with in-frame sequences only. Part of the clones is absent; in the studies checked, under half of the shortfall reflects unresolved V genes, and no reason is known for the rest. V and J calls and clone size are copied from that table; D and trimming were computed from the DNA. The sample table lists under 110,000 clones, 85% to 95% of them with a count of one. The ten largest make up 4.5% to 6% of the sample.

This clonotype was sampled from a man between 45 and 60 years old with active COVID-19. The sequence is built from TRBV28 and TRBJ1-5; the central 7 bases match TRBD1. The specimen sequenced was peripheral blood. The nucleotide sequence is given as TGTGCCAGCAGGAAAAGGACAGGTGGCGGTGGAAGCAATCAGCCCCAGCATTTT. It codes for CASRKRTGGGGSNQPQHF.